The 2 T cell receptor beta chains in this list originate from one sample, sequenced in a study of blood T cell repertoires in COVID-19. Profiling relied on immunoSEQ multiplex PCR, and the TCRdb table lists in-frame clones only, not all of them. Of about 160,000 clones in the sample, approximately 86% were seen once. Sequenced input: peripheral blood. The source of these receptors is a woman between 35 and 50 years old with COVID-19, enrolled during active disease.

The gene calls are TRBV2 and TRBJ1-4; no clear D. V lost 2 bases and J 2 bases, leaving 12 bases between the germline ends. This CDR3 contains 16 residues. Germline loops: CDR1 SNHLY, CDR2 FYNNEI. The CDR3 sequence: CASSELNAATNEKLFF. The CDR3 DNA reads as TGTGCCAGCAGTGAATTAAACGCGGCGACTAATGAAAAACTGTTTTTT.

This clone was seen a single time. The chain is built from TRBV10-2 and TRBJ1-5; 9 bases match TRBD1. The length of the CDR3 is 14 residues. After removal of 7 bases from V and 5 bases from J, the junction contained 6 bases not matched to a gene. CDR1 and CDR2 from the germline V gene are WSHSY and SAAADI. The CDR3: CASTTGQGDQPQHF. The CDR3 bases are TGCGCCAGCACTACGGGACAGGGCGATCAGCCCCAGCATTTT.